A single sample is the source of the 27 T cell receptor beta chains below, sequenced in a study of T cell responses to AZD1222 COVID-19 vaccine. This table comes from immunoSEQ multiplex PCR, and its TCRdb copy is limited to in-frame clones, with some not included. The data show about 75,000 clones, around 87% seen once. This specimen was peripheral blood, taken 28 days after the second AZD1222 dose. These receptors all come from an adult who received the AZD1222 COVID-19 vaccine.

The rearrangement joins TRBV19 to TRBJ1-2; a weak D match, TRBD1 (5 bases). Per germline, CDR1 LNHDA and CDR2 SQIVND (reference sequence). Trimming took 8 bases from V and 4 from J, leaving 17 bases between them. This CDR3 region has 14 residues. The CDR3 loop is CASSATAEAYGYTF. CDR3 sequence (DNA): TGTGCCAGTTCTGCGACAGCGGAGGCCTATGGCTACACCTTC.

This clone has just a few counts. The gene calls are TRBV18 and TRBJ2-7; the D gene could be TRBD1 or TRBD2 (5 bases each). Trimming shortened V by 8 bases and J by 0 bases, and 11 bases separated the two germline ends. Germline V gene sequence: CDR1 KGHSH, CDR2 LQKENI. The CDR3 length is 13 residues. The CDR3 nucleotides are TGTGCCAGCCGACCAGGGACCTCCTACGAGCAGTACTTC. Translated, it gives CASRPGTSYEQYF. Full variable domain (rest looked up from reference TRBV18 and TRBJ2-7): NAGVMQNPRHLVRRRGQEARLRCSPMKGHSHVYWYRQLPEEGLKFMVYLQKENIIDESGMPKERFSAEFPKEGPSILRIQQVVRGDSAAYFCASRPGTSYEQYFGPGTRLTVT.

This chain links TRBV7-2 with TRBJ2-1, with 9 bases fitting TRBD2. Trimming removed 7 bases from V and 7 bases from J; junction bases left unmatched: 5. This CDR3 contains 13 residues. Germline V CDR1 and CDR2: SGHTA, FQGNSA. As DNA, the CDR3 is TGTGCCAGCAACCCAGCGGGGGGTAATGAGCAGTTCTTC. Translation gives CASNPAGGNEQFF. Based on the CDR3 plus reference TRBV7-2 and TRBJ2-1, the full variable domain is GAGVSQSPSNKVTEKGKDVELRCDPISGHTALYWYRQSLGQGLEFLIYFQGNSAPDKSGLPSDRFSAERTGGSVSTLTIQRTQQEDSAVYLCASNPAGGNEQFFGPGTRLTVL.

The chain links TRBV13 to TRBJ2-7; 7 bases match TRBD1. V was clipped by 5 bases and J by 1 base; unmatched bases: 11. Germline V gives CDR1 PRHDT, CDR2 FYEKMQ (reference sequence). This CDR3 has 16 residues. This chain's CDR3 is CASSLKGGPVSYEQYF. CDR3 bases: TGTGCCAGCAGCCTAAAAGGGGGCCCCGTATCCTACGAGCAGTACTTC.

V usage is TRBV7-2 and J usage is TRBJ2-2; D unresolved. Looked up from germline, CDR1 is SGHTA and CDR2 is FQGNSA. This CDR3 region has 15 residues. V lost 2 bases and J lost 0, with 7 bases in between. The chain's CDR3 is CASSLRQTNTGELFF. For the CDR3, the DNA is TGTGCCAGCAGCTTACGGCAGACGAACACCGGGGAGCTGTTTTTT.

The genes are TRBV12-3 or TRBV12-4 and TRBJ2-4; TRBD1 agrees at 7 bases. CDR3 length: 13 amino acids. V trimming: 6 bases; J trimming: 8 bases; junction bases outside the gene matches: 7. The CDR3 sequence: CASSPGTVDIQYF. CDR3 sequence (DNA): TGTGCCAGCAGCCCCGGGACAGTAGACATTCAGTACTTC.

The chain recombines TRBV4-3 with TRBJ1-5; D might be TRBD1 (5 bases). The V gene's germline CDR1 is LGHNA and CDR2 YSLEER. The CDR3 is made up of 14 amino acids. V was shortened by 4 bases and J by 4 bases, with 11 bases between the two germline ends. The CDR3 reads CASSPGRMNQPQHF. The CDR3 coding sequence is TGCGCCAGCAGCCCGGGACGGATGAATCAGCCCCAGCATTTT.

The CDR3 spells CASSVAKGSATSYGYTF. The CDR3, as DNA: TGTGCCAGCAGCGTAGCTAAGGGGTCGGCGACTTCCTATGGCTACACCTTC. This rearrangement joins TRBV9 to TRBJ1-2; D may be TRBD1 (5 bases). Trimming pared 0 bases from V and 4 bases from J, leaving 19 bases between. The germline V gene has CDR1 SGDLS and CDR2 YYNGEE. This CDR3 has 17 residues.

This clone was detected once. The V call is TRBV5-6, the J call TRBJ1-2; D is undetermined. The CDR3 is 14 residues long. Looked up from germline, CDR1 is SGHDT and CDR2 is YYEEEE. Trimming pared 1 base from V and 4 bases from J, leaving 11 bases between. The CDR3 DNA follows: TGTGCCAGCAGCTTGTTAGGGTCTAGCTATGGCTACACCTTC. It specifies CASSLLGSSYGYTF. Filled out from reference TRBV5-6 and TRBJ1-2, the complete variable domain reads DAGVTQSPTHLIKTRGQQVTLRCSPKSGHDTVSWYQQALGQGPQFIFQYYEEEERQRGNFPDRFSGHQFPNYSSELNVNALLLGDSALYLCASSLLGSSYGYTFGSGTRLTVV.

This chain links TRBV27 with TRBJ2-1; 8 bases match TRBD2. V lost 5 bases and J lost 9; bases outside the gene matches: 0. CDR1 and CDR2 (germline): MNHEY, SMNVEV (reference sequence). This CDR3 has 11 residues. Here the CDR3 DNA reads TGTGCCAGCAGTCGGGGGGGTGAGCAGTTCTTC. Its protein product is CASSRGGEQFF.

V gene TRBV18 combines with J gene TRBJ1-5; perhaps TRBD1 as D (6 bases). CDR1 and CDR2 from the germline V gene are KGHSH and LQKENI. The CDR3 spans 15 residues. V was trimmed by 3 bases and J by 0 bases, leaving 9 bases between them. The CDR3 nucleotides read TGTGCCAGCTCACCGGGGACACCTAGCAATCAGCCCCAGCATTTT. The encoded protein is CASSPGTPSNQPQHF. Looking up the rest from reference TRBV18 and TRBJ1-5 gives the full variable domain: NAGVMQNPRHLVRRRGQEARLRCSPMKGHSHVYWYRQLPEEGLKFMVYLQKENIIDESGMPKERFSAEFPKEGPSILRIQQVVRGDSAAYFCASSPGTPSNQPQHFGDGTRLSIL.

The rearrangement links TRBV15 to TRBJ1-3; the D is unclear. The CDR3 spans 13 residues. Trimming took 0 bases from V and 7 from J, leaving 7 bases between them. CDR1 is LNHNV and CDR2 is YYDKDF in the germline V gene (reference sequence). The CDR3 DNA is TGTGCCACCAGCAGAGATCCCGGGAACACCATATATTTT. Its translation is CATSRDPGNTIYF.

In its sample, this clone ranks as medium-sized (0.01 to 0.1%). This chain's CDR3 is CASSQEQGAYEQYF. The CDR3 DNA reads as TGTGCCAGCAGCCAAGAACAGGGGGCCTACGAGCAGTACTTC. The chain is built from TRBV4-2 and TRBJ2-7; TRBD1 agrees at 8 bases. Per germline, CDR1 LGHNA and CDR2 YNFKEQ. Trimming took 0 bases from V and 2 from J; bases not matched to a gene: 0. The CDR3 runs to 14 residues.

The chain joins TRBV5-6 to TRBJ1-6, with D unresolved. CDR1 is SGHDT, CDR2 YYEEEE, per germline. CDR3 length equals 16 residues. V shed 2 bases and J shed 3 bases, with 12 bases lying between them. The CDR3 reads CASSFGRGGYNSPLHF. The CDR3 DNA sequence: TGTGCCAGCAGCTTTGGTCGAGGAGGCTATAATTCACCCCTCCACTTT.

The CDR3, as DNA: TGTGCCAGCAGGACTAACAGGGATAGGACCGGGGAGCTGTTTTTT. It codes for CASRTNRDRTGELFF. The rearrangement joins TRBV2 to TRBJ2-2; D is perhaps TRBD1 (6 bases). Trimming pared 6 bases from V and 5 bases from J, leaving 16 bases between. This CDR3 contains 15 residues. Germline-derived CDR1 and CDR2 are SNHLY and FYNNEI.

The chain is built from TRBV12-5 and TRBJ1-3; 7 bases fit TRBD1. The CDR3 is made up of 17 amino acids. V lost 0 bases and J lost 1; bases outside the gene matches: 6. CDR1 and CDR2 from the germline V gene are LGHNT and FRNRAP. The CDR3 nucleotides read TGTGCTAGTGGTTTGGTAGTAAGGGGGCATTCTGGAAACACCATATATTTT. Encoded protein: CASGLVVRGHSGNTIYF.

J is TRBJ1-1 and V is TRBV27; D uncertain. Germline CDR1 reads MNHEY; CDR2 reads SMNVEV (reference sequence). The CDR3 loop spans 13 amino acids. V shed 5 bases and J shed 2 bases, with 9 bases lying between them. The CDR3 region is CASSPAGNTEAFF. CDR3 coding DNA: TGTGCCAGCAGTCCGGCGGGAAACACTGAAGCTTTCTTT.

This clone was seen a few times. This chain joins TRBV9 and TRBJ1-1; D gene ambiguous. V lost 3 bases, J lost 5 bases, and 17 bases lay in between. This CDR3 has 15 amino acids. Germline V lookup: CDR1 SGDLS, CDR2 YYNGEE. The CDR3 loop reads CASSAVPGLGTEAFF. CDR3 coding DNA: TGTGCCAGCAGCGCGGTCCCCGGGTTGGGAACTGAAGCTTTCTTT.

The chain has TRBV3-1 (or the pseudogene TRBV3-2) and TRBJ1-2, with TRBD1 matching 8 bases. Germline-derived CDR1 and CDR2 are LGHDT and YNNKEL (reference sequence). The CDR3 consists of 14 residues. Germline trimming cut 5 bases from V and 4 bases from J; bases unmatched to any gene: 6. CDR3 region: CASSGFGTGYGYTF. The CDR3 region has the DNA TGTGCCAGCAGCGGTTTCGGGACAGGCTATGGCTACACCTTC.

The CDR3 is CASSPGLAVYEQYF. As DNA, the CDR3 is TGTGCCAGCAGCCCGGGACTAGCTGTCTACGAGCAGTACTTC. This chain uses TRBV7-2 with TRBJ2-7; 9 bases fit TRBD2. CDR3 size: 14 residues. Germline-derived CDR1 and CDR2 are SGHTA and FQGNSA. The V segment lost 5 bases and the J segment 3 bases; nucleotides outside the gene matches: 5.

This clone has just one count. The chain is built from TRBV30 and TRBJ1-2; D gene unclear. CDR3 length: 12 residues. The germline V gene has CDR1 GTSNPN and CDR2 SVGIG (reference sequence). V was pared by 5 bases and J by 2 bases, with 9 bases between. CDR3 sequence reads: CAWAKGNYGYTF. In nucleotides, the CDR3 is TGTGCCTGGGCTAAAGGAAACTATGGCTACACCTTC.

The chain links TRBV7-2 to TRBJ1-2; 9 nucleotides agree with TRBD1. V trimming: 5 bases; J trimming: 0 bases; junction bases outside the gene matches: 4. CDR1 and CDR2 (germline): SGHTA, FQGNSA. CDR3 size: 15 residues. The CDR3 nucleotides are TGTGCCAGCAGCCCGGGACAGGGCCCTAACTATGGCTACACCTTC. Translated: CASSPGQGPNYGYTF. Combining the CDR3 with reference TRBV7-2 and TRBJ1-2 gives the whole variable domain GAGVSQSPSNKVTEKGKDVELRCDPISGHTALYWYRQSLGQGLEFLIYFQGNSAPDKSGLPSDRFSAERTGGSVSTLTIQRTQQEDSAVYLCASSPGQGPNYGYTFGSGTRLTVV.

V usage is TRBV6-1 and J usage is TRBJ1-5; D ambiguous. The germline V gene encodes CDR1 MNHNS and CDR2 SASEGT. This CDR3 spans 18 amino acids. V gave up 2 bases and J gave up 2 bases, with 19 bases separating them. Here the CDR3 DNA reads TGTGCCAGCAGTGAACTACCCCCTACCGGCAGCGGCAATCAGCCCCAGCATTTT. It codes for CASSELPPTGSGNQPQHF.

The CDR3 spells CASSTGQGNYEQYF. As DNA, the CDR3 is TGTGCCAGCAGCACGGGACAGGGGAATTACGAGCAGTACTTC. This chain connects TRBV9 to TRBJ2-7, with 10 bases that match TRBD1. Trimming removed 4 bases from V and 4 bases from J; junction bases left unmatched: 5. The CDR3 runs 14 residues. Germline values: CDR1 SGDLS, CDR2 YYNGEE.

The rearrangement links TRBV29-1 to TRBJ2-7; D ambiguous. The CDR3 is 11 amino acids. The ends were cut back, 7 bases at V and 3 bases at J, with 10 bases in the middle. Germline V CDR1 and CDR2: SQVTM, ANQGSEA. CDR3 protein: CSARTDYEQYF. Here the CDR3 DNA reads TGCAGCGCGAGAACTGACTACGAGCAGTACTTC.

The V call is TRBV30, the J call TRBJ2-7; possibly TRBD1 for D (6 bases). Germline loops: CDR1 GTSNPN, CDR2 SVGIG (reference sequence). The CDR3 sequence is 13 residues long. V was trimmed by 3 bases and J by 3 bases, leaving 12 bases between them. CDR3 DNA sequence: TGTGCCTGGAGGTGGCAGGGGAACTACGAGCAGTACTTC. Translating it yields CAWRWQGNYEQYF.

The chain employs TRBV2 and TRBJ1-1; no firm D call. Trimming stripped 3 bases from V and 2 bases from J, with 10 bases between. The germline gives CDR1 SNHLY, CDR2 FYNNEI. The CDR3 totals 14 residues. The CDR3 spells CASSEGRRNTEAFF. The CDR3 DNA sequence: TGTGCCAGCAGTGAGGGGAGGCGAAACACTGAAGCTTTCTTT.